This T cell receptor beta chain was documented in a study of blood T cell repertoires in COVID-19. The germline CDR1 and CDR2 sequences are SGHAT and FQDESV (reference sequence). CDR3 length equals 14 residues. The ends were cut back, 5 bases at V and 4 bases at J, with 12 bases in the middle. Clones were sequenced by immunoSEQ multiplex PCR, and TCRdb holds only the in-frame ones, with some missing. The data hold 100,000 to 150,000 clones, with about four fifths observed a single time. Specimen: peripheral blood. The origin of this receptor is a man aged 25 to 40 with COVID-19, enrolled during active disease. The V gene is TRBV11-1, the J gene TRBJ1-3; D is undetermined. This CDR3 reads CASSRGVPGNTIYF. The CDR3 bases are TGTGCCAGCAGCCGCGGGGTCCCCGGAAACACCATATATTTT.